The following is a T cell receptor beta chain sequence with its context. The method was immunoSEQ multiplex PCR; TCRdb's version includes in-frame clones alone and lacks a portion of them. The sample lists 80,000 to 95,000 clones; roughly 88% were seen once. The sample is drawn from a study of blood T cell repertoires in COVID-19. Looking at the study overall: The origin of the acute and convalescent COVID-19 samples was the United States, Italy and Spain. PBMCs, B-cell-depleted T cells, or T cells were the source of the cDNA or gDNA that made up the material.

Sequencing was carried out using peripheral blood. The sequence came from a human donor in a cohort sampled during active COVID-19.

CDR3 nucleotide sequence: TGTGCCACCAGAGACTCCTCTGGGGCCAACGTCCTGACTTTC. It codes for CATRDSSGANVLTF. The chain joins TRBV19 to TRBJ2-6; D not certain. Trimming cost V 10 bases and J 0 bases, with 10 bases left between them. This CDR3 spans 14 amino acids. Germline V gives CDR1 LNHDA, CDR2 SQIVND (reference sequence).